The 3 T cell receptor beta chains given below trace back to one sample, sequenced in a study of blood T cell repertoires in COVID-19. Sequencing was performed with immunoSEQ multiplex PCR; in TCRdb, only in-frame clones are kept and a portion is missing. The table includes 140,000 or so clones, 80% to 90% detected once. Specimen: peripheral blood. The receptors derive from a woman aged 60 to 75 with active COVID-19.

This clone was seen a handful of times. The chain is built from TRBV7-6 and TRBJ2-1, with 7 nucleotides matching TRBD2. This CDR3 comprises 17 residues. J lost 3 bases, V lost 4 bases, and 12 bases had no gene match. CDR1 and CDR2 (germline): SGHVS, FNYEAQ. In DNA, the CDR3 is TGTGCCAGCAGCTCAGCGGTCCTAGCGGTTCGCTACAATGAGCAGTTCTTC. Protein sequence: CASSSAVLAVRYNEQFF. Filled out from reference TRBV7-6 and TRBJ2-1, the complete variable domain reads GAGVSQSPRYKVTKRGQDVALRCDPISGHVSLYWYRQALGQGPEFLTYFNYEAQQDKSGLPNDRFSAERPEGSISTLTIQRTEQRDSAMYRCASSSAVLAVRYNEQFFGPGTRLTVL.

This chain links TRBV27 with TRBJ2-5; the D is unclear. The CDR3 runs 13 residues. Per the germline V gene, CDR1 is MNHEY and CDR2 is SMNVEV (reference sequence). The ends were cut back, 4 bases at V and 2 bases at J, with 8 bases in the middle. The DNA of the CDR3 is TGTGCCAGCAGTTCTAAAACTCAAGAGACCCAGTACTTC. This encodes CASSSKTQETQYF.

This rearrangement joins TRBV6-2 or TRBV6-3 to TRBJ2-3, with D perhaps TRBD2 (5 bases). Trimming stripped 0 bases from V and 6 bases from J, with 10 bases between. The CDR3 extends over 14 amino acids. CDR1 MNHEY and CDR2 SVGEGT come from the germline V gene. The CDR3: CASSYSKVADTQYF. The CDR3 bases are TGTGCCAGCAGTTACTCAAAGGTAGCGGATACGCAGTATTTT.